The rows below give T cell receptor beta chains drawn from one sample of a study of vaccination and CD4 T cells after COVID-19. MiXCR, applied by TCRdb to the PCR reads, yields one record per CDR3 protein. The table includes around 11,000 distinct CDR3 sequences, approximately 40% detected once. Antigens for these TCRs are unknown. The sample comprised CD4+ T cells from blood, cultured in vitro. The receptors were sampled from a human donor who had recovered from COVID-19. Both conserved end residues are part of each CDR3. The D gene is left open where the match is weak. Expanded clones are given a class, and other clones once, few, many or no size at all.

CASSSPSGRDYTDTQYF,TGTGCCAGCAGTTCCCCTAGCGGGAGAGACTACACAGATACGCAGTATTTT,TRBV27,TRBD2,TRBJ2-3,.
CSATRDRGLLAGDSRRADTQYF,TGCAGTGCTACCCGGGACAGGGGGCTACTAGCGGGAGATAGCCGGAGGGCAGATACGCAGTATTTT,TRBV20-1,.,TRBJ2-3,.
CASSHGGGTEAFF,TGTGCCAGCTCACACGGGGGCGGTACTGAAGCTTTCTTT,TRBV18,.,TRBJ1-1,large
CASSSEYPSETQYF,TGCGCCAGCAGCTCCGAATATCCGTCGGAGACCCAGTACTTC,TRBV5-1,.,TRBJ2-5,.
CASSSGAAHNSPLHF,TGTGCCAGCAGCTCAGGAGCCGCCCATAATTCACCCCTCCACTTT,TRBV11-3,.,TRBJ1-6,few
CASSVGVYGYTF,TGTGCCAGCAGCGTGGGGGTCTATGGCTACACCTTC,TRBV9,.,TRBJ1-2,.
CSARGFGQGFSPLHF,TGCAGTGCTAGAGGGTTTGGGCAGGGCTTTTCACCCCTCCACTTT,TRBV20-1,.,TRBJ1-6,.
CASSFLDYLQETQYF,TGCGCCAGCAGCTTCCTCGACTATTTACAAGAGACCCAGTACTTC,TRBV5-1,.,TRBJ2-5,.
CSAESQGRANYGYTF,TGCAGTGCCGAGTCACAGGGGAGGGCTAACTATGGCTACACCTTC,TRBV20-1,TRBD1,TRBJ1-2,few
CAIRDRSSYEQYF,TGTGCCATCCGGGACAGGTCCTCCTACGAGCAGTACTTC,TRBV10-3,TRBD1,TRBJ2-7,.
CASSLAQHQETQYF,TGTGCCAGCAGCTTAGCACAGCACCAAGAGACCCAGTACTTC,TRBV7-2,.,TRBJ2-5,.
CASSYSQSTEAFF,TGTGCCAGCAGTTACTCGCAGAGCACTGAAGCTTTCTTT,TRBV6-2/TRBV6-3,.,TRBJ1-1,.
CSARRGANEQFF,TGCAGTGCTAGGCGTGGGGCCAATGAGCAGTTCTTC,TRBV20-1,.,TRBJ2-1,few
CASSTGGTEAFF,TGTGCCAGCAGTACAGGGGGCACTGAAGCTTTCTTT,TRBV2,TRBD1,TRBJ1-1,.
CATSDQDGSYNEQFF,TGTGCCACCAGTGACCAGGATGGCTCCTACAATGAGCAGTTCTTC,TRBV24-1,.,TRBJ2-1,few
CSAISGKDGFFPSNEQFF,TGCAGTGCTATCTCTGGTAAGGACGGCTTCTTCCCGTCCAATGAGCAGTTCTTC,TRBV20-1,.,TRBJ2-1,.
CASSSGTGGHKNIQYF,TGTGCCAGCAGTTCGGGGACGGGGGGTCACAAAAACATTCAGTACTTC,TRBV28,TRBD2,TRBJ2-4,few
CASSFSGQDLEAFF,TGTGCCAGCAGTTTCTCGGGACAGGACCTCGAAGCTTTCTTT,TRBV27,TRBD1,TRBJ1-1,few
CSARTGGRNYGYTF,TGCAGTGCTAGGACAGGGGGTAGAAACTATGGCTACACCTTC,TRBV20-1,TRBD1,TRBJ1-2,.
CASSYSGQGNYGYTF,TGTGCCAGCAGTTACTCAGGACAGGGTAACTATGGCTACACCTTC,TRBV6-5,TRBD1,TRBJ1-2,medium-sized
CASSSWTSGRDTQYF,TGTGCCAGCAGCTCCTGGACTAGCGGGAGAGATACGCAGTATTTT,TRBV7-2,TRBD2,TRBJ2-3,.
CASSRPRGGGGHYNEQFF,TGCGCCAGCAGCCGCCCCCGGGGAGGAGGGGGACACTACAATGAGCAGTTCTTC,TRBV4-1,.,TRBJ2-1,.
CASSVGTFRSSYNSPLHF,TGTGCCAGCAGCGTAGGGACGTTTCGAAGCTCCTATAATTCACCCCTCCACTTT,TRBV9,.,TRBJ1-6,.
CSARARRSNQPQHF,TGCAGTGCTAGGGCTAGGAGAAGCAATCAGCCCCAGCATTTT,TRBV20-1,.,TRBJ1-5,few
CASSLSGQLTYNEQFF,TGCGCCAGCAGCTTGTCCGGACAGTTGACCTACAATGAGCAGTTCTTC,TRBV5-1,.,TRBJ2-1,.
CASTLGTANYGYTF,TGTGCCAGCACCTTGGGGACAGCTAACTATGGCTACACCTTC,TRBV28,TRBD1,TRBJ1-2,.
CASSLRQRSLFF,TGTGCCAGCAGTCTTCGACAGCGGAGTCTGTTTTTT,TRBV28,.,TRBJ1-4,few
CASKRQGGVELAGQNTGELFF,TGTGCCAGCAAACGACAGGGAGGAGTTGAGCTAGCGGGACAAAACACCGGGGAGCTGTTTTTT,TRBV6-1,TRBD2,TRBJ2-2,few
CASSPGRDTEAFF,TGTGCCAGCAGCCCCGGGAGGGACACTGAAGCTTTCTTT,TRBV7-3,.,TRBJ1-1,.